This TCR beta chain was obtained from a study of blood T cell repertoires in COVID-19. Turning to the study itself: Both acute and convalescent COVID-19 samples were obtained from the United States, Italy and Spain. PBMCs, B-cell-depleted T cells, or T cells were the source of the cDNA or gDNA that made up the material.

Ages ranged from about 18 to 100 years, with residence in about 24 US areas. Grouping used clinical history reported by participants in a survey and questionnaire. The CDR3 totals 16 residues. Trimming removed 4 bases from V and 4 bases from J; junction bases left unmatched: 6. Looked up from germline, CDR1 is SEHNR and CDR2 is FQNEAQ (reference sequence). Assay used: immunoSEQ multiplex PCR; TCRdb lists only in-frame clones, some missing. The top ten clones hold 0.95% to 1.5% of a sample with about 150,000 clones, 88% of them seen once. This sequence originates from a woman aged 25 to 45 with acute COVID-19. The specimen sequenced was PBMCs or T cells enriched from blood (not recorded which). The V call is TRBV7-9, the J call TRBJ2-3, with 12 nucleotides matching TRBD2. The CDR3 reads CASSWTSGTLSDTQYF. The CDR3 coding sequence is TGTGCCAGCAGCTGGACTAGCGGGACGTTGTCAGATACGCAGTATTTT.